Below are 31 T cell receptor beta chains sequenced from a single sample in a study of Graves' ophthalmopathy and Graves' hyperthyroidism. The sequenced template was RNA, covering the TCR beta CDR3 region. First-round RT-PCR relied on HTBI primers, and a second-round multiplex PCR came next. Each CDR3 protein is one row after TCRdb ran MiXCR on the multiplex PCR reads. The data hold 360,000 or so distinct CDR3 sequences, with approximately 20% observed a single time. The specimen was peripheral blood. Receptor source: a woman aged 18-29 years with Graves' ophthalmopathy.

This clonotype was found many times. This sequence joins TRBV5-1 and TRBJ2-7; maybe TRBD2 (6 bases). V dropped 3 bases and J dropped 7 bases, with 14 bases sitting between them. Germline lookup yields CDR1 SGHRS and CDR2 YFSETQ. The CDR3 sequence is 13 residues long. CDR3 in DNA: TGCGCCAGCAGCTCCGGGACTCTAAAAGAGCAGTACTTC. Protein product: CASSSGTLKEQYF.

This clonotype showed up many times. J is TRBJ2-5 and V is TRBV30, with 11 bases fitting TRBD2. Germline CDR1 and CDR2: GTSNPN and SVGIG (reference sequence). This CDR3 contains 14 residues. The trim removed 1 base at V and 4 bases at J, leaving 2 bases unmatched. The CDR3 region has the DNA TGTGCCTGGAGTGGGCTAGCGGGAGGAGAGACCCAGTACTTC. Encoded protein: CAWSGLAGGETQYF.

This clonotype was detected many times. The V call is TRBV7-8, the J call TRBJ1-5, with D uncertain. V lost 3 bases, J lost 4 bases, and 13 bases lay in between. Germline V CDR1 and CDR2: SGHVS, FQNEAQ. The CDR3 is made up of 15 amino acids. The CDR3 protein is CASSFGRVLNQPQHF. CDR3 in DNA: TGTGCCAGCAGCTTCGGTCGAGTTTTAAATCAGCCCCAGCATTTT.

This clonotype was observed many times. The chain employs TRBV6-2 or TRBV6-3 and TRBJ2-2; D unresolved. CDR3 size: 15 residues. The V and J ends lost 0 bases and 4 bases respectively, with 9 bases between them. Per the germline V gene, CDR1 is MNHEY and CDR2 is SVGEGT. The CDR3 spells CASSYSKLGTGELFF. The CDR3 DNA reads TGTGCCAGCAGTTACTCGAAGTTGGGCACCGGGGAGCTGTTTTTT.

This clonotype has at least ten counts. The V call is TRBV20-1, the J call TRBJ2-4, with a possible D match to TRBD1 (5 bases). Germline CDR1 DFQATT, CDR2 SNEGSKA (reference sequence). The CDR3 contains 14 residues. V was clipped by 0 bases and J by 5 bases, with 11 bases between them. DNA for the CDR3: TGCAGTGCTAGAGATAGGGGTGTCGAAAACATTCAGTACTTC. It encodes CSARDRGVENIQYF.

This clonotype has ten or more counts. V and J are TRBV29-1 and TRBJ2-7, with D possibly being TRBD2 (5 bases). Germline CDR1 reads SQVTM; CDR2 reads ANQGSEA. CDR3 length: 13 residues. Trimming removed 5 bases from V and 3 bases from J, with 14 bases in between. CDR3 sequence reads: CSVTAGGGYEQYF. The DNA for the CDR3 is TGCAGCGTTACGGCCGGAGGAGGCTACGAGCAGTACTTC.

This clonotype was observed many times. This chain joins TRBV4-3 and TRBJ1-5; no reliable D call. The CDR3 is made up of 13 amino acids. Looked up from germline, CDR1 is LGHNA and CDR2 is YSLEER. Trimming shortened V by 1 base and J by 6 bases, and 7 bases separated the two germline ends. Here the CDR3 DNA reads TGCGCCAGCAGCCAAGGGAGGTTTCAGCCCCAGCATTTT. This sequence encodes CASSQGRFQPQHF.

This clonotype was recorded at least ten times. J is TRBJ1-3 and V is TRBV25-1; unclear D gene. Germline assignment: CDR1 MGHDK and CDR2 SYGVNS. Deletions cut 0 bases from V and 1 base from J, with 7 bases between. The length of the CDR3 is 15 residues. CDR3 loop: CASSEYTRSGNTIYF. CDR3 bases: TGTGCCAGCAGTGAATATACCCGTTCTGGAAACACCATATATTTT.

This clonotype has at least ten counts. The chain couples TRBV6-5 to TRBJ1-5; D call uncertain. The CDR3 is 14 residues long. Deletions cut 5 bases from V and 0 bases from J, with 8 bases between. Looked up from germline, CDR1 is MNHEY and CDR2 is SVGAGI. CDR3 DNA sequence: TGTGCCAGCAGTACGAGCCATAGCAATCAGCCCCAGCATTTT. Residues: CASSTSHSNQPQHF.

The chain is built from TRBV6-1 and TRBJ1-2, with a tentative D call TRBD1 (6 bases). The germline V gene has CDR1 MNHNS and CDR2 SASEGT. The CDR3 spans 15 residues. V lost 6 bases, J lost 5 bases, and 19 bases lay in between. The DNA of the CDR3 is TGTGCCAGCAGCCCCGGACCAGGACAGCTTTATGGCTACACCTTC. Translation gives CASSPGPGQLYGYTF.

This clonotype was detected only a few times. The chain joins TRBV5-1 to TRBJ1-1, with TRBD1 matching 8 bases. V shed 4 bases, J shed 4 bases, and the junction held 9 bases outside the gene matches. CDR3 length equals 15 residues. Germline lookup yields CDR1 SGHRS and CDR2 YFSETQ. CDR3 DNA sequence: TGCGCCAGCAGCACAGAACAGGGGGTAGGCACTGAAGCTTTCTTT. Its protein product is CASSTEQGVGTEAFF.

CDR3 DNA sequence: TGTGCCAGCATCCGGATAGCGGGAGAGGGGACCCAGTACTTC. Its translation is CASIRIAGEGTQYF. This chain joins TRBV6-1 and TRBJ2-5, with TRBD2 identical over 9 bases. CDR3 size: 14 residues. Germline trimming cut 7 bases from V and 7 bases from J; bases unmatched to any gene: 10. Germline V gene sequence: CDR1 MNHNS, CDR2 SASEGT.

This clonotype was detected only a few times. The chain is built from TRBV28 and TRBJ1-1; 8 bases are a match to TRBD1. Looked up from germline, CDR1 is MDHEN and CDR2 is SYDVKM. The CDR3 is made up of 11 amino acids. V lost 2 bases, J lost 10 bases, and 0 bases stayed unmatched. The CDR3 reads CASSLQGAAFF. The CDR3 DNA sequence: TGTGCCAGCAGTTTACAGGGGGCAGCTTTCTTT.

The sample holds many counts of this clonotype. The chain carries TRBV6-5 and TRBJ1-5, with TRBD1 identical over 8 bases. CDR1 and CDR2 (germline): MNHEY, SVGAGI. With 8 bases clipped from V and 3 bases from J, the junction kept 12 bases outside the gene matches. CDR3 length equals 16 residues. DNA of the CDR3: TGTGCCAGCTGGGCAAGTTTCCAGGGGGCCAATCAGCCCCAGCATTTT. It yields the protein CASWASFQGANQPQHF.

This clonotype was counted many times. This CDR3 is CASSYRGVLGQLYEQYF. DNA of the CDR3: TGTGCCAGCAGTTATCGCGGGGTTTTGGGACAGCTCTACGAGCAGTACTTC. The chain joins TRBV6-5 to TRBJ2-7, with a weak D call TRBD1 (7 bases). The CDR3 has 17 amino acids. Trimming pared 3 bases from V and 3 bases from J, leaving 21 bases between. Germline assignment: CDR1 MNHEY and CDR2 SVGAGI.

This clonotype was seen many times. V gene TRBV9 combines with J gene TRBJ1-6; D not certain. Trimming removed 0 bases from V and 9 bases from J, with 7 bases in between. This CDR3 has 13 residues. Germline loops: CDR1 SGDLS, CDR2 YYNGEE. The CDR3 region is CASSVVGGSPLHF. In DNA form, the CDR3 reads TGTGCCAGCAGCGTAGTTGGCGGTTCACCCCTCCACTTT.

This clonotype was picked up many times. V is TRBV20-1 and J is TRBJ2-5, with TRBD2 identical over 13 bases. After removal of 1 base from V and 7 bases from J, the junction contained 6 bases not matched to a gene. The CDR3 has 15 residues. Per germline, CDR1 DFQATT and CDR2 SNEGSKA (reference sequence). CDR3 sequence reads: CSARGGTSGVRTQYF. In DNA, the CDR3 is TGCAGTGCTAGAGGGGGGACTAGCGGGGTCCGGACCCAGTACTTC.

This clonotype was counted many times. V and J are TRBV20-1 and TRBJ1-6, with D possibly being TRBD1 (6 bases). The CDR3 loop spans 15 amino acids. The V gene lost 3 bases and the J gene lost 7 bases, with 16 bases spanning the gap. The germline CDR1 and CDR2 sequences are DFQATT and SNEGSKA (reference sequence). The CDR3 protein is CSASGGAGTNSPLHF. CDR3 coding DNA: TGCAGTGCTAGCGGGGGGGCAGGGACAAATTCACCCCTCCACTTT.

In this sample, this clonotype turned up many times. The chain has TRBV19 and TRBJ1-1; D is perhaps TRBD1 (6 bases). Trimming pared 4 bases from V and 0 bases from J, leaving 18 bases between. The CDR3 is 17 residues long. Germline CDR1 is LNHDA and CDR2 is SQIVND (reference sequence). This CDR3 is CASSRGRTASMNTEAFF. The CDR3 region has the DNA TGTGCCAGTAGTAGAGGGAGGACAGCTTCTATGAACACTGAAGCTTTCTTT. The complete variable domain, with remaining parts taken from reference TRBV19 and TRBJ1-1, reads DGGITQSPKYLFRKEGQNVTLSCEQNLNHDAMYWYRQDPGQGLRLIYYSQIVNDFQKGDIAEGYSVSREKKESFPLTVTSAQKNPTAFYLCASSRGRTASMNTEAFFGQGTRLTVV.

This clonotype came up many times. The chain joins TRBV27 to TRBJ2-5, with 13 bases aligning to TRBD2. CDR1 is MNHEY and CDR2 is SMNVEV in the germline V gene (reference sequence). This CDR3 spans 16 amino acids. With V trimmed by 6 bases and J by 4 bases, 8 bases remained unmatched. The CDR3 DNA is TGTGCCAGCAGCCCCGGACTAGCGGGAGCAGGAGAGACCCAGTACTTC. Its translation: CASSPGLAGAGETQYF.

This clonotype was picked up many times. An end of the junction differs from the germline gene, which may be a read error. The V and J genes are TRBV12-3 or TRBV12-4 and TRBJ1-1; D gene unclear. This CDR3 comprises 12 residues. The CDR3 loop reads CARPGEHTKAFF. The CDR3 bases are TGTGCCAGGCCCGGAGAGCACACTAAAGCTTTCTTT.

There are many counts of this clonotype. This chain joins TRBV20-1 and TRBJ1-1; D possibly corresponds to TRBD1 (5 bases). Trimming took 8 bases from V and 0 from J, leaving 19 bases between them. This CDR3 has 15 residues. Germline V gene data show CDR1 as DFQATT and CDR2 as SNEGSKA (reference sequence). The CDR3: CSTVEMGRVNTEAFF. CDR3 DNA: TGCAGTACCGTAGAAATGGGACGGGTGAACACTGAAGCTTTCTTT.

The table lists this clonotype with many counts. The chain has TRBV7-2 and TRBJ2-5, with TRBD2 matching 8 bases. CDR3 length equals 15 residues. Unmatched junction bases numbered 10, after V lost 8 bases and J lost 2 bases. CDR1 and CDR2 (germline): SGHTA, FQGNSA. The CDR3 nucleotides read TGTGCCAGCGGGCGGGGGGCGGTCGGACAAGAGACCCAGTACTTC. As protein: CASGRGAVGQETQYF.

This clonotype has a count of ten or more. The chain uses TRBV28 and TRBJ2-7; 14 bases match TRBD2. The CDR3 has 17 amino acids. Germline V lookup: CDR1 MDHEN, CDR2 SYDVKM. V lost 2 bases, J lost 6 bases, and 9 bases stayed unmatched. The CDR3 sequence: CASSLAATSGRAGEQYF. In DNA, the CDR3 is TGTGCCAGCAGTTTAGCCGCGACTAGCGGGAGGGCCGGCGAGCAGTACTTC.

The sample holds many counts of this clonotype. The chain links TRBV28 to TRBJ2-7; D uncertain. This CDR3 contains 13 residues. The V end lost 5 bases, the J end lost 6 bases, and 14 bases lay between the germline ends. From germline, CDR1 is MDHEN and CDR2 SYDVKM. This chain's CDR3 is CASSIQPQLEQYF. In DNA, the CDR3 is TGTGCCAGCAGTATCCAACCCCAGCTCGAGCAGTACTTC.

This clonotype was counted many times. The gene calls are TRBV11-2 and TRBJ2-5; 9 nucleotides agree with TRBD2. The CDR3 runs 17 residues. The V gene end was trimmed by 3 bases and the J gene end by 5 bases; junction bases not matched to a gene: 13. Per germline, CDR1 SGHAT and CDR2 FQNNGV. The CDR3 region has the DNA TGTGCCAGCAGCTTGGGTGGGGCACTAGCGGGTGGGGAGACCCAGTACTTC. Protein: CASSLGGALAGGETQYF.

This clonotype showed up many times. The chain combines TRBV11-3 with TRBJ1-2; TRBD1 matches at 9 bases. In germline, CDR1 is SGHNT, CDR2 YENEEA. The CDR3 has 13 amino acids. Trimming took 2 bases from V and 14 from J; bases not matched to a gene: 9. Here the CDR3 DNA reads TGTGCCAGCAGCTTAACCTTCGGGACAGGGCGGACCTTC. Its translation is CASSLTFGTGRTF.

This chain connects TRBV6-1 to TRBJ1-3; TRBD1 aligns across 10 bases. The V gene's germline CDR1 is MNHNS and CDR2 SASEGT. The junction had 4 bases not matched to a gene; V was cut back by 8 bases and J by 0 bases. The CDR3 loop spans 15 amino acids. CDR3 amino acids: CASGGQGYSGNTIYF. The DNA for the CDR3 is TGTGCCAGCGGGGGACAGGGGTACTCTGGAAACACCATATATTTT.

This clonotype was seen repeatedly, ten times or more. The rearrangement uses TRBV28 and TRBJ1-2; no definite D call. The germline V gene has CDR1 MDHEN and CDR2 SYDVKM. Trimming removed 6 bases at V and 4 bases at J, with 12 bases between. This CDR3 has 13 residues. CDR3 loop: CASRGNLVYGYTF. CDR3 sequence (DNA): TGTGCCAGCAGGGGCAACTTGGTCTATGGCTACACCTTC.

Ten or more counts support this clonotype. The chain combines TRBV29-1 with TRBJ2-5, with 10 bases identical to TRBD2. The J segment lost 4 bases and the V segment lost 7 bases, leaving 9 bases of the junction unmatched. Germline CDR1 SQVTM, CDR2 ANQGSEA. The CDR3 length is 14 residues. The CDR3 region is CSGSSGGRPETQYF. The CDR3 DNA is TGCAGCGGCTCTAGCGGGGGCCGTCCAGAGACCCAGTACTTC.

This clonotype was counted ten times or more. V is TRBV6-2 or TRBV6-3 and J is TRBJ2-6; D is unresolved. Trimming pared 2 bases from V and 0 bases from J, leaving 2 bases between. Germline loops: CDR1 MNHEY, CDR2 SVGEGT. This CDR3 has 14 amino acids. The CDR3 sequence is CASSYSSGANVLTF. CDR3 coding DNA: TGTGCCAGCAGTTACAGCTCTGGGGCCAACGTCCTGACTTTC.